This TCR beta chain was sequenced for a study of blood T cell repertoires in COVID-19 (dated by TCRdb to about 2020). About the investigation overall: Collaborator samples came from the United States, Italy and Spain and covered acute and convalescent phases of COVID-19. HLA class I and class II types, where available, came from metadata supplied by the sample provider rather than from assay-based typing. The dataset comprised deeply sampled blood TCRbeta repertoires from subjects exposed to, actively infected with, or recovered from COVID-19. The material from the prospective study consisted of cDNA or gDNA derived from T cells, B-cell-depleted T cells, or PBMCs. Nearly every sample came with metadata listing a de-identified subject ID, COVID-19 status, age in years and sex. The repertoires were made available in a free public database intended to serve as a resource for research on the immune response to SARS-CoV-2. The samples were drawn from two sources: the first 160 participants of the ongoing ImmuneRACE study, and 1,200 or so subjects contributed by 6 global collaborators.

At one collaborating source in Seattle, patients were enrolled during active infection and were followed longitudinally through the course of disease. Each collaborating institution followed its own protocols to collect whole blood in K2EDTA tubes. For TCRbeta analysis, collaborator samples were shipped as frozen whole blood, as isolated PBMCs, or as DNA extracted from either sample type. CDR1 and CDR2, per the germline V gene (reference sequence), are PRHDT and FYEKMQ. Deletion took 1 base off V and 0 bases off J, with a span of 9 bases between the germline ends. Inclusive of the bounding cysteine and phenylalanine, the CDR3 is 15 residues long. Only CDR3 DNA is held: 45 bases, read in frame from base 1. Comments on this clone: The target of this receptor is not known. Base qualities are not at hand, and no much larger clone is one base apart.

TCRbeta CDR3 regions were amplified from genomic DNA by means of the immunoSEQ Assay, a bias-controlled multiplex PCR. Regarding the original processing steps: Nucleated cell counts per sample were estimated from amplification of reference gene primers within the assay. To quantify the absolute abundance of each unique TCRbeta CDR3 rearrangement, sequence reads were collapsed and filtered. For each sample, productive Simpson clonality was calculated by taking the square root of Simpson's diversity index across productive rearrangements. The source is immuneACCESS, and TCRdb retained only in-frame sequences with V and J called. Part of the clones is not carried over; for the studies checked, unresolved V genes explain less than half of this, and the remainder is unexplained. The V and J calls and clone size are taken from that table; D and trimming were inferred from the DNA. In all, the sample holds about 150,000 clones, and around 86% of those were seen once. The ten largest clones add up to roughly 2.4% of the sample.

Study-wide conclusions, independent of this receptor: Clinical and demographic metadata were provided uncurated, with the amount varying by source and participant.

What was sequenced was peripheral blood. This sequence was found in a woman aged 80 or over with COVID-19, enrolled during active disease. The rearranged segments are TRBV13 and TRBJ1-2, and perhaps TRBD1 as D gene, on 5 matching bases. This receptor carries the CDR3 CASSLDDSANYGYTF. The DNA reads as follows: TGTGCCAGCAGCTTAGACGACAGTGCTAACTATGGCTACACCTTC.